The 27 T cell receptor beta chains below all came from one sample that was sequenced in a study of blood T cell repertoires in COVID-19 (dated by TCRdb to 2020 to 2021). The library was prepared using the immunoSEQ multiplex PCR assay. TCRdb took this table from immuneACCESS and kept in-frame rearrangements with V and J called. Such tables lack part of the clones; where checked against another copy, unresolved V genes explain under half of the gap, and the rest is unexplained. The sample has 250,000 to 300,000 clones on record, about 85% of them singletons. In total, the top ten clones hold 2% to 2.5% of the sample. Sequencing was done on a sample of peripheral blood. The receptors here all came from a woman aged 50 to 60 who had recovered from COVID-19.

This clone showed up just a few times. The chain has TRBV7-2 and TRBJ1-2, with D perhaps matching TRBD1 (5 bases). Germline CDR1 is SGHTA and CDR2 is FQGNSA. Trimming stripped 2 bases from V and 1 base from J, with 14 bases between. The CDR3 spans 16 residues. CDR3 region: CASSLLFGGVNYGYTF. The CDR3 DNA is TGTGCCAGCAGCTTATTATTTGGGGGGGTTAACTATGGCTACACCTTC. Looking up the rest from reference TRBV7-2 and TRBJ1-2 gives the full variable domain: GAGVSQSPSNKVTEKGKDVELRCDPISGHTALYWYRQSLGQGLEFLIYFQGNSAPDKSGLPSDRFSAERTGGSVSTLTIQRTQQEDSAVYLCASSLLFGGVNYGYTFGSGTRLTVV.

The chain recombines TRBV9 with TRBJ1-3; the D is unclear. The length of the CDR3 is 12 residues. Germline CDR1 is SGDLS and CDR2 is YYNGEE. V was pared by 2 bases and J by 4 bases, with 4 bases between. The CDR3 region has the DNA TGTGCCAGCAGCGTCTCCGGAAACACCATATATTTT. Protein: CASSVSGNTIYF.

This chain uses TRBV5-6 with TRBJ1-5; 10 bases line up with TRBD1. The germline V gene has CDR1 SGHDT and CDR2 YYEEEE. Trimming cost V 2 bases and J 0 bases; bases outside gene matches: 2. The CDR3 spans 16 residues. Here the CDR3 reads CASSFGTGDSNQPQHF. In DNA form, the CDR3 reads TGTGCCAGCAGCTTTGGGACAGGGGATAGCAATCAGCCCCAGCATTTT.

The V gene is TRBV6-2 or TRBV6-3, the J gene TRBJ1-2; D uncertain. Germline values: CDR1 MNHEY, CDR2 SVGEGT. This CDR3 contains 15 residues. V lost 3 bases and J 4 bases, leaving 15 bases between the germline ends. The CDR3 coding sequence is TGTGCCAGCAGTTATGATGGCACCGCCGCCTATGGCTACACCTTC. Translated, it gives CASSYDGTAAYGYTF.

The V gene is TRBV10-3, the J gene TRBJ2-2; 8 positions agree with TRBD2. This CDR3 contains 15 residues. J was trimmed by 4 bases and V by 8 bases; bases with no gene match: 9. Per the germline V gene, CDR1 is ENHRY and CDR2 is SYGVKD. Written as DNA, the CDR3 is TGTGCCATCTCTTTTACTACTAGCGGCACCGGGGAGCTGTTTTTT. Translating gives CAISFTTSGTGELFF.

The CDR3 DNA is TGTGCCAGCAGTTACTCAGGGGGCAGCGGTCAGCCCCAGCATTTT. Its protein product is CASSYSGGSGQPQHF. V usage is TRBV6-2 or TRBV6-3 and J usage is TRBJ1-5; 7 nucleotides line up with TRBD1. J gave up 6 bases and V 0 bases, and 5 bases lay outside the gene matches. The CDR3 has 15 residues. Germline assignment: CDR1 MNHEY and CDR2 SVGEGT.

The chain combines TRBV28 with TRBJ2-7; 13 nucleotides align to TRBD2. The V and J ends lost 2 bases and 6 bases, in that order; junction bases with no gene match: 13. Germline V lookup: CDR1 MDHEN, CDR2 SYDVKM. This CDR3 region has 18 residues. The CDR3 reads CASSLGTSGNPGASEQYF. The CDR3 nucleotides are TGTGCCAGCAGTTTAGGGACTAGCGGGAATCCTGGGGCCTCCGAGCAGTACTTC.

The chain combines TRBV15 with TRBJ1-4, with a tentative D call TRBD1 (6 bases). V dropped 0 bases and J dropped 8 bases, with 13 bases sitting between them. Germline V lookup: CDR1 LNHNV, CDR2 YYDKDF (reference sequence). The CDR3 is made up of 15 amino acids. CDR3 loop: CATSREAGVYEKLFF. In DNA, the CDR3 is TGTGCCACCAGCAGAGAGGCAGGGGTTTACGAAAAACTGTTTTTT.

The chain has TRBV19 and TRBJ2-1; D gene ambiguous. The ends were cut back, 7 bases at V and 3 bases at J, with 7 bases in the middle. The CDR3 loop spans 12 amino acids. In germline, CDR1 is LNHDA, CDR2 SQIVND (reference sequence). DNA of the CDR3: TGTGCCAGTATGAAGAGCTACAATGAGCAGTTCTTC. Its translation: CASMKSYNEQFF.

The chain has TRBV27 and TRBJ2-1; 7 bases map to TRBD1. Germline CDR1 and CDR2: MNHEY and SMNVEV (reference sequence). J was trimmed by 7 bases and V by 11 bases; bases with no gene match: 11. This CDR3 is built from 13 residues. The CDR3 sequence is CAVRDRALNEQFF. CDR3 DNA: TGTGCCGTAAGGGACAGAGCCTTAAATGAGCAGTTCTTC.

The CDR3 spells CASSMTSGTPYNEQFF. CDR3 in DNA: TGTGCCAGTAGTATGACTAGCGGAACTCCCTACAATGAGCAGTTCTTC. The chain links TRBV19 to TRBJ2-1, with 9 bases lining up with TRBD2. The ends lost 3 bases at V and 2 bases at J; junction bases unmatched: 5. Looked up from germline, CDR1 is LNHDA and CDR2 is SQIVND (reference sequence). The length of the CDR3 is 16 residues.

The gene calls are TRBV5-4 and TRBJ2-3, with TRBD2 matching over 10 bases. This CDR3 comprises 15 residues. J gave up 5 bases and V 5 bases, and 8 bases lay outside the gene matches. Germline V lookup: CDR1 SGHNT, CDR2 YYREEE (reference sequence). The CDR3 loop reads CASSSSGGAEDTQYF. CDR3 coding DNA: TGTGCCAGCAGTTCAAGCGGGGGGGCGGAAGATACGCAGTATTTT.

The V gene is TRBV5-1, the J gene TRBJ2-7; the D is unclear. V lost 4 bases, J lost 0 bases, and 11 bases lay in between. In germline, CDR1 is SGHRS, CDR2 YFSETQ. The CDR3 loop spans 14 amino acids. CDR3 sequence: CASSPDSVSYEQYF. DNA for the CDR3: TGCGCCAGCAGCCCTGACTCAGTCTCCTACGAGCAGTACTTC.

The chain has TRBV25-1 and TRBJ2-2, with D possibly being TRBD1 (6 bases). From germline, CDR1 is MGHDK and CDR2 SYGVNS. Trimming shortened V by 6 bases and J by 5 bases, and 10 bases separated the two germline ends. The CDR3 loop spans 13 amino acids. CDR3 in DNA: TGTGCCAGCAGACAGGGTGAAACCGGGGAGCTGTTTTTT. Translation gives CASRQGETGELFF. Together with reference TRBV25-1 and TRBJ2-2, the CDR3 gives the full variable domain: EADIYQTPRYLVIGTGKKITLECSQTMGHDKMYWYQQDPGMELHLIHYSYGVNSTEKGDLSSESTVSRIRTEHFPLTLESARPSHTSQYLCASRQGETGELFFGEGSRLTVL.

The rearrangement links TRBV4-2 to TRBJ2-3; tentatively, D is TRBD2 (5 bases). V lost 5 bases and J lost 0, with 12 bases in between. The CDR3 runs to 15 residues. Germline CDR1 and CDR2: LGHNA and YNFKEQ. The CDR3: CASSNSGESTDTQYF. CDR3 in DNA: TGTGCCAGCAGCAACAGCGGAGAAAGCACAGATACGCAGTATTTT.

The gene calls are TRBV9 and TRBJ1-5; 9 positions agree with TRBD1. V lost 2 bases and J lost 3; bases outside the gene matches: 3. This CDR3 comprises 15 residues. The germline V gene has CDR1 SGDLS and CDR2 YYNGEE. In nucleotides, the CDR3 is TGTGCCAGCAGCGTGGGACAGGGAGTCAATCAGCCCCAGCATTTT. Its translation: CASSVGQGVNQPQHF.

The chain joins TRBV5-4 to TRBJ2-6; no clear D. Germline assignment: CDR1 SGHNT and CDR2 YYREEE (reference sequence). V lost 0 bases and J lost 4, with 2 bases in between. This CDR3 spans 13 amino acids. The CDR3 bases are TGTGCCAGCAGCTTGGCAGGGGCCAACGTCCTGACTTTC. Translating gives CASSLAGANVLTF.

J is TRBJ2-1 and V is TRBV7-9, with D maybe TRBD2 (5 bases). CDR3 size: 13 residues. Trimming pared 4 bases from V and 11 bases from J, leaving 15 bases between. The germline CDR1 and CDR2 sequences are SEHNR and FQNEAQ (reference sequence). The CDR3 region is CASSSSGERKQFF. In nucleotides, the CDR3 is TGTGCCAGCAGCTCCTCCGGGGAGCGAAAGCAGTTCTTC.

As for this clone: The junction differs from germline at one of its ends, possibly a read error. The chain recombines TRBV6-1 with TRBJ1-1, with TRBD1 matching over 8 bases. The germline CDR1 and CDR2 sequences are MNHNS and SASEGT. This CDR3 spans 14 amino acids. CDR3 loop: CASSEGQGNTEAFF. CDR3 sequence (DNA): TGTGCCAGCAGCGAAGGACAGGGGAACACTGAAGCTTTCTTT.

The table lists this clone with a count of one. This sample includes further DNA sequences coding for the same CDR3. CDR3 nucleotides: TGCGCCAGCAGCCAAGGAGACAAAGCTAACTATGGCTACACCTTC. It yields the protein CASSQGDKANYGYTF. The V gene is TRBV4-1, the J gene TRBJ1-2; D uncertain. V shed 1 base and J shed 0 bases, with 9 bases lying between them. The CDR3 runs 15 residues. Germline CDR1 reads MGHRA; CDR2 reads YSYEKL.

The chain recombines TRBV19 with TRBJ2-3; 11 nucleotides line up with TRBD2. The J segment lost 4 bases and the V segment lost 5 bases, leaving 8 bases of the junction unmatched. From germline, CDR1 is LNHDA and CDR2 SQIVND (reference sequence). The CDR3 has 16 amino acids. CDR3: CASSPPGLAGPDTQYF. The CDR3 coding sequence is TGTGCCAGTAGTCCCCCCGGACTAGCGGGCCCAGATACGCAGTATTTT.

This clone was found many times. Other DNA sequences of this sample code for an identical CDR3. The gene calls are TRBV4-3 and TRBJ2-3, with D uncertain. The V gene lost 0 bases and the J gene lost 1 base, with 5 bases spanning the gap. This CDR3 spans 14 amino acids. Germline loops: CDR1 LGHNA, CDR2 YSLEER. CDR3 sequence (DNA): TGCGCCAGCAGCCAAGATACAGGCACAGATACGCAGTATTTT. It encodes CASSQDTGTDTQYF.

This clone has a handful of counts. The same CDR3 also results from other DNA sequences found in this sample. The chain is built from TRBV27 and TRBJ2-1; D is possibly TRBD1 (6 bases). CDR1 is MNHEY, CDR2 SMNVEV, per germline (reference sequence). Trimming shortened V by 6 bases and J by 1 base, and 13 bases separated the two germline ends. The length of the CDR3 is 15 residues. CDR3 sequence: CASSSGTSSYNEQFF. The CDR3 region has the DNA TGTGCCAGCAGCTCCGGGACATCATCCTACAATGAGCAGTTCTTC.

A word on this clone: The junction does not match germline at one end; this may be a read error. The chain uses TRBV5-4 and TRBJ1-3; tentative D call: TRBD1 (6 bases). The CDR3 contains 15 residues. Per germline, CDR1 SGHNT and CDR2 YYREEE (reference sequence). CDR3 region: CASSLDSTSGNTIYF. The CDR3 DNA follows: TGTGCCAGCAGTTTGGACAGTACCTCTGGAAACACCATATATTTT.

This clone was seen just once. The V and J genes are TRBV6-5 and TRBJ1-2, with unresolved D. CDR1 and CDR2 from the germline V gene are MNHEY and SVGAGI. Trimming shortened V by 7 bases and J by 8 bases, and 17 bases separated the two germline ends. CDR3 length: 13 residues. CDR3 DNA: TGTGCCAGCACAAGAAGGGTGTCGGGAGGCTACACCTTC. Translation: CASTRRVSGGYTF.

CDR3 bases: TGTGCCAGCAGCTTGCAGGGGGCCTCGAATGAGCAGTTCTTC. Its translation is CASSLQGASNEQFF. This chain uses TRBV7-9 with TRBJ2-1, with TRBD1 matching over 8 bases. Germline values: CDR1 SEHNR, CDR2 FQNEAQ (reference sequence). Germline trimming cut 3 bases from V and 7 bases from J; bases unmatched to any gene: 5. CDR3 length equals 14 residues.

The chain recombines TRBV5-4 with TRBJ2-2; TRBD2 agrees at 7 bases. The CDR3 spans 16 residues. Germline trimming cut 3 bases from V and 6 bases from J; bases unmatched to any gene: 11. Germline values: CDR1 SGHNT, CDR2 YYREEE (reference sequence). CDR3 coding DNA: TGTGCCAGCAGCTGGGGCGGCGGGAGAGGGTCCGGGGAGCTGTTTTTT. Its protein is CASSWGGGRGSGELFF.